This T cell receptor beta chain was documented in a study of shared clonotypes between healthy human individuals. Study-wide findings and caveats: Generally, estimated richness proved larger in naive subsets than it did in memory subsets. Investigators expected sequencing depth to affect clonotype sharing among donors.

Execution of the assay was at deep level. The repertoire was sequenced with immunoSEQ multiplex PCR; TCRdb's copy has only in-frame clones and lacks some. The sample shows about 1.1 million clones, roughly 74% of them seen only once. Trimming removed 2 bases from V and 0 bases from J; junction bases left unmatched: 8. Germline CDR1 and CDR2: SGHTA and FQGNSA. The length of the CDR3 is 17 residues. With regard to this clone: As yet, its antigen is unknown.

The healthy adult donors were HIV-negative and reported no recent acute infections or vaccinations. This clonotype originated in a man between 18 and 35 years old in good health. Some clones in this sample may be carry-over from other donors' samples. The chain joins TRBV7-2 to TRBJ2-3, with 7 nucleotides matching TRBD2. The specimen was memory CD4+ T cells from PBMCs. Noted subset: CD45RA-negative fraction. The CDR3 DNA follows: TGTGCCAGCAGCTTACTGTTCCTAGCGGTTAGCACAGATACGCAGTATTTT. Translating gives CASSLLFLAVSTDTQYF. Using reference TRBV7-2 and TRBJ2-3 for the parts outside the CDR3, the full variable domain is GAGVSQSPSNKVTEKGKDVELRCDPISGHTALYWYRQSLGQGLEFLIYFQGNSAPDKSGLPSDRFSAERTGGSVSTLTIQRTQQEDSAVYLCASSLLFLAVSTDTQYFGPGTRLTVL.